The source of this TCR beta chain is a study of blood T cell repertoires in COVID-19. Profiling relied on immunoSEQ multiplex PCR, and the TCRdb table lists in-frame clones only, not all of them. The sample has roughly 26,000 clones, approximately 77% seen once. The receptor's source is a human donor in a cohort sampled during active COVID-19. Sequenced sample: peripheral blood.

The CDR3 loop reads CASSQDIGGEQYF. The CDR3, as DNA: TGTGCCAGCAGCCAAGATATAGGCGGCGAGCAGTACTTC. The chain combines TRBV14 with TRBJ2-7; D is uncertain. V was trimmed by 0 bases and J by 6 bases, leaving 9 bases between them. Per germline, CDR1 SGHDN and CDR2 FVKESK. The CDR3 spans 13 residues.